This entry lists 2 T cell receptor beta chains sequenced from one sample in a study of blood T cell repertoires in COVID-19. The repertoire was sequenced with immunoSEQ multiplex PCR; TCRdb's copy has only in-frame clones and lacks some. The table includes around 500,000 clones, approximately 83% detected once. The sequencing sample was made of peripheral blood. These receptor sequences come from a human donor in a cohort sampled during active COVID-19.

The chain links TRBV7-2 to TRBJ2-1; TRBD2 matches at 10 bases. Trimming removed 1 base from V and 6 bases from J; junction bases left unmatched: 6. Germline assignment: CDR1 SGHTA and CDR2 FQGNSA. The CDR3 consists of 16 residues. The CDR3, as DNA: TGTGCCAGCAGCTTAGTCGTTAGCGGGAGGACCAATGAGCAGTTCTTC. This codes for CASSLVVSGRTNEQFF.

The chain combines TRBV5-4 with TRBJ2-1; TRBD2 might be the D (6 bases). The CDR3 loop spans 16 amino acids. Germline assignment: CDR1 SGHNT and CDR2 YYREEE (reference sequence). Trimming removed 0 bases from V and 0 bases from J, with 10 bases in between. As DNA, the CDR3 is TGTGCCAGCAGCTTGGCGGGAGCCAGCTCCTACAATGAGCAGTTCTTC. Translated: CASSLAGASSYNEQFF.